Included here is one T cell receptor (beta chain) sequence, with context. The antigen remains unidentified. Being one base from a much bigger clone, this may be a read error. Based on a CD8+CD4-CCR7+CD45RA+ profile, naive CD8 T cells were sorted. Germline V gene data show CDR1 as MDHEN and CDR2 as SYDVKM. The length of the CDR3 is 16 residues. This specimen belongs to a study of molecular identifiers for immune sequencing clone quantification. Regarding the study as a whole: Beyond 20 RNA copies, clones held over 99% of effector molecules, compared with under 1% in naive cells.

Methods described previously were used for bulk TCR libraries, and listed TCR primers were applied. MiXCR, run by TCRdb on the PCR reads, gives a single entry per CDR3 protein. The sample carries over 600,000 distinct CDR3 sequences, nearly 20% recorded once. Source material: naive CD8+ T cells from blood, with Jurkat cell RNA spiked in. Subset reported: FACS-sorted CD8+CD4-CCR7+CD45RA+ naive T cells. The sequence derives from a human donor in good health. Some libraries in this study had Jurkat cell RNA spiked in. J is TRBJ2-7 and V is TRBV28; D remains unclear. CDR3 coding DNA: TGTGCCGGCAGTACCCTACGGGCCCCACAAACCTACGAGCAGTACTTC. This sequence encodes CAGSTLRAPQTYEQYF.